The 16 T cell receptor beta chains below come from one sample, sequenced in a study of blood T cell repertoires in COVID-19. TCRdb's table, derived via immunoSEQ multiplex PCR, lists solely in-frame clones and lacks some. The sample shows under 200,000 clones, approximately 85% of them seen only once. Sequencing was done on a sample of peripheral blood. The receptors derive from a woman at least 80 years old with acute or convalescent COVID-19.

The V gene is TRBV7-9, the J gene TRBJ1-5; D remains unclear. Trimming took 0 bases from V and 2 from J, leaving 8 bases between them. The CDR3 length is 15 residues. Germline V gene data show CDR1 as SEHNR and CDR2 as FQNEAQ (reference sequence). CDR3 nucleotide sequence: TGTGCCAGCAGCTTAGCTCTGGGCGGCAATCAGCCCCAGCATTTT. Translating it yields CASSLALGGNQPQHF.

V gene TRBV2 combines with J gene TRBJ1-4; 7 positions agree with TRBD1. The V and J ends lost 2 bases and 5 bases, in that order; junction bases with no gene match: 5. The CDR3 runs 15 residues. The germline gives CDR1 SNHLY, CDR2 FYNNEI. CDR3 in amino acids: CASSEQSGGNEKLFF. The CDR3 DNA reads as TGTGCCAGCAGTGAACAATCAGGGGGAAATGAAAAACTGTTTTTT.

The rearrangement uses TRBV7-3 and TRBJ2-7, with 13 bases that match TRBD2. The CDR3 has 15 amino acids. The V gene end was trimmed by 4 bases and the J gene end by 5 bases; junction bases not matched to a gene: 5. Germline assignment: CDR1 SGHTA and CDR2 FQGTGA. The CDR3 loop reads CASSSRTSGSDEQYF. DNA of the CDR3: TGTGCCAGCAGCTCTAGGACTAGCGGGAGTGACGAGCAGTACTTC. The full variable domain, rest sourced from reference TRBV7-3 and TRBJ2-7, is GAGVSQTPSNKVTEKGKYVELRCDPISGHTALYWYRQSLGQGPEFLIYFQGTGAADDSGLPNDRFFAVRPEGSVSTLKIQRTERGDSAVYLCASSSRTSGSDEQYFGPGTRLTVT.

The rearrangement uses TRBV7-2 and TRBJ1-6, with D possibly TRBD1 on 5 matching bases. CDR3 length equals 13 residues. The germline CDR1 and CDR2 sequences are SGHTA and FQGNSA. Trimming took 8 bases from V and 8 from J, leaving 13 bases between them. The DNA of the CDR3 is TGTGCCAGCGCCCGGGGGTACGATTCACCCCTCCACTTT. Amino acid sequence: CASARGYDSPLHF.

This clone was seen more than once but under ten times. The chain joins TRBV7-9 to TRBJ1-3; D gene uncertain. Trimming pared 3 bases from V and 0 bases from J, leaving 6 bases between. CDR1 and CDR2 (germline): SEHNR, FQNEAQ (reference sequence). This CDR3 spans 14 amino acids. CDR3 in amino acids: CASSFEGSGNTIYF. The CDR3 region has the DNA TGTGCCAGCAGCTTCGAGGGCTCTGGAAACACCATATATTTT. The full variable domain, its missing parts supplied by reference TRBV7-9 and TRBJ1-3, is DTGVSQNPRHKITKRGQNVTFRCDPISEHNRLYWYRQTLGQGPEFLTYFQNEAQLEKSRLLSDRFSAERPKGSFSTLEIQRTEQGDSAMYLCASSFEGSGNTIYFGEGSWLTVV.

The chain combines TRBV5-1 with TRBJ1-1; D gene uncertain. Germline CDR1 and CDR2: SGHRS and YFSETQ. The CDR3 has 14 residues. V lost 4 bases to trimming and J lost 4 bases, with 14 bases between them. For the CDR3, the DNA is TGCGCCAGCAGCGTGGGCCCGCGGGCCACTGAAGCTTTCTTT. Residues: CASSVGPRATEAFF.

The V and J genes are TRBV5-4 and TRBJ2-7, with D possibly TRBD1 on 6 matching bases. Per the germline V gene, CDR1 is SGHNT and CDR2 is YYREEE (reference sequence). The V end was cut by 4 bases, the J end by 5 bases, with 25 bases between. The CDR3 has 17 amino acids. The chain's CDR3 is CASSLDGISRGKDEQYF. In DNA form, the CDR3 reads TGTGCCAGCAGCCTGGACGGAATCAGCAGGGGTAAAGACGAGCAGTACTTC.

The chain has TRBV24-1 and TRBJ2-4; D is unclear. V gave up 4 bases and J gave up 3 bases, with 6 bases separating them. The germline V gene encodes CDR1 KGHDR and CDR2 SFDVKD. The CDR3 is made up of 13 amino acids. This chain's CDR3 is CATSDGVKNIQYF. CDR3 DNA sequence: TGTGCCACCAGTGACGGTGTCAAAAACATTCAGTACTTC.

The chain joins TRBV5-1 to TRBJ2-7; unclear D gene. This CDR3 has 13 amino acids. V was trimmed by 3 bases and J by 4 bases, leaving 11 bases between them. Germline V gene data show CDR1 as SGHRS and CDR2 as YFSETQ. The CDR3 region has the DNA TGCGCCAGCAGCTCCAGCGACTCTTACGAGCAGTACTTC. This translates into CASSSSDSYEQYF.

The CDR3 loop reads CASSPDRGDTGELFF. As DNA, the CDR3 is TGTGCCAGCAGCCCGGACAGGGGGGACACCGGGGAGCTGTTTTTT. The gene calls are TRBV27 and TRBJ2-2; 10 nucleotides line up with TRBD1. CDR1 and CDR2 (germline): MNHEY, SMNVEV (reference sequence). This CDR3 is built from 15 residues. Germline trimming cut 6 bases from V and 3 bases from J; bases unmatched to any gene: 4.

The gene calls are TRBV4-1 and TRBJ1-5; 7 nucleotides align to TRBD1. Germline V gene data show CDR1 as MGHRA and CDR2 as YSYEKL. V shed 3 bases and J 4 bases; nucleotides not matched to a gene: 9. This CDR3 spans 16 amino acids. CDR3 coding DNA: TGCGCCAGCAGCCACGGGGGACAGCCCTTGAATCAGCCCCAGCATTTT. Translation gives CASSHGGQPLNQPQHF.

The count of this clone is one. The CDR3 protein is CASSGLADSYNEQFF. The CDR3 DNA is TGTGCCAGCAGCGGACTAGCGGACTCCTACAATGAGCAGTTCTTC. This sequence joins TRBV7-9 and TRBJ2-1, with 10 bases aligning to TRBD2. V was clipped by 5 bases and J by 0 bases; unmatched bases: 1. CDR1 is SEHNR, CDR2 FQNEAQ, per germline (reference sequence). The CDR3 runs 15 residues.

This clone was seen more than once but under ten times. V gene TRBV5-1 combines with J gene TRBJ2-1; TRBD2 agrees at 13 bases. The CDR3 is made up of 16 amino acids. V gave up 1 base and J gave up 7 bases; unmatched junction bases: 5. The germline gives CDR1 SGHRS, CDR2 YFSETQ. CDR3 residues: CASSLIGTSGENEQFF. CDR3 DNA sequence: TGCGCCAGCAGCTTGATCGGGACTAGCGGGGAAAATGAGCAGTTCTTC.

V usage is TRBV7-9 and J usage is TRBJ1-3; D is unclear. V lost 1 base, J lost 3 bases, and 7 bases lay in between. The CDR3 is 14 residues long. Germline V gene sequence: CDR1 SEHNR, CDR2 FQNEAQ (reference sequence). The CDR3 bases are TGTGCCAGCAGCTTAGAGGCAGGTGGAAACACCATATATTTT. It encodes CASSLEAGGNTIYF.

This clone appeared a single time. J is TRBJ1-2 and V is TRBV2, with D tentatively TRBD1 (5 bases). Trimming removed 5 bases from V and 3 bases from J, with 10 bases in between. Germline V gene sequence: CDR1 SNHLY, CDR2 FYNNEI. The CDR3 spans 13 residues. The DNA of the CDR3 is TGTGCCAGCAGTTCAGACAGATACTATGGCTACACCTTC. Translated, it gives CASSSDRYYGYTF. Full variable domain (remainder filled in from reference TRBV2 and TRBJ1-2): EPEVTQTPSHQVTQMGQEVILRCVPISNHLYFYWYRQILGQKVEFLVSFYNNEISEKSEIFDDQFSVERPDGSNFTLKIRSTKLEDSAMYFCASSSDRYYGYTFGSGTRLTVV.

The V call is TRBV5-6, the J call TRBJ1-3; D might be TRBD1 (6 bases). V lost 1 base, J lost 1 base, and 9 bases lay in between. CDR3 length equals 15 residues. The germline V gene encodes CDR1 SGHDT and CDR2 YYEEEE. CDR3 DNA: TGTGCCAGCAGCTTGATTGACAGGTCTGGAAACACCATATATTTT. It codes for CASSLIDRSGNTIYF.